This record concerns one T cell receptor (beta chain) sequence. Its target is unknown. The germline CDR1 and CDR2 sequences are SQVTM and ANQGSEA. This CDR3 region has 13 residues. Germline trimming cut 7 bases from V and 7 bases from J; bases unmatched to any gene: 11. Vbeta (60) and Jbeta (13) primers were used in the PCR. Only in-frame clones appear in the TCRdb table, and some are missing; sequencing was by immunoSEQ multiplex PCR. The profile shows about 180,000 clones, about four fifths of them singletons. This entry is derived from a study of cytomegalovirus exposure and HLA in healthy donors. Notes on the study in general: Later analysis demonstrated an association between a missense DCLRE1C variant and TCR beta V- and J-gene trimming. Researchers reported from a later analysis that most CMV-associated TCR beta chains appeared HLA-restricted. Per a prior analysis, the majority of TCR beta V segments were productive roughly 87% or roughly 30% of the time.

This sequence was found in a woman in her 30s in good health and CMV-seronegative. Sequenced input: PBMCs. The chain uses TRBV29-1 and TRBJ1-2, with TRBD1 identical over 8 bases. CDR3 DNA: TGCAGCGGTGCAGGGGGCGAATCCTTTGGCTACACCTTC. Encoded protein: CSGAGGESFGYTF.